The sequence of this T cell receptor beta chain was determined in a study of memory CD4+ T cells and cytomegalovirus serostatus (dated by TCRdb to between 2018 and 2021). Regarding the research as a whole: The cohort comprised about 35 healthy Belgian adults, 9 CMV seropositive and some 25 CMV seronegative. To replicate a published TCR-based CMV serostatus classifier, the study sequenced CD4+ memory TCRbeta repertoires from a Belgian cohort whose cytomegalovirus serostatus was known.

In the case of this clone: The target of this receptor is not known. No base quality information exists; no much larger clone differs at one position.

Genomic DNA was extracted from sorted cells with the Quick-DNA Microprep Kit. TCRbeta DNA was amplified with the immunoSEQ hsTCRbeta kit following the manufacturer's protocol. An Illumina MiSeq instrument was used to sequence the TCRbeta libraries. In the source study's methods: Removing out-of-frame sequences left 2,204,828 distinct TCRbeta sequences, an average of approximately 61,000 per individual. Each individual was scored by the count of around 160 previously reported CMV-associated TCRbeta sequences and the total productive distinct TCRbeta count. A beta-binomial model was reimplemented in Python, and scikit-learn random forests with default parameters were trained on US cohort data. Classifier performance on the Belgian cohort was reported as the median AUC with percentile confidence intervals calculated over 10,000 bootstrap iterations. Sourced from immuneACCESS, this table was stored by TCRdb with only in-frame sequences that have V and J called. A share of the clones is absent; for the studies checked, an unresolved V gene accounts for under half, and the remainder has no known explanation. V and J calls and clone size come straight from that table; D and trimming were deduced from the DNA. This sample holds some 46,000 clones; 79% were observed only once. The top ten clonotypes cover about 1.1% of the sample.

Taken from cysteine to phenylalanine, the CDR3 has 16 residues. Only the CDR3 portion is preserved as DNA: 48 bases, with reading frame beginning at the first base. CDR1 is given as SGHTA and CDR2 as FQGNSA, both from the germline V gene. Unmatched junction bases come to 4, with V trimmed by 1 base and J by 6 bases. Paper-wide results and their limitations: The results were interpreted as suggesting that the CMV-associated TCR signature is largely present in the CD4+ memory repertoire. Only CD4+CD45RO+ memory cells were sequenced, in contrast to the original study, in which naive and memory CD4+ and CD8+ populations were covered. Of around 150 previously reported CMV-associated TCRbeta sequences, approximately 70 appeared in the CD4+ memory repertoires, each in one to five individuals. On the Belgian cohort, the classifier built on the original framework reached a median bootstrapped AUC of roughly 0.96, with a 95% CI of 0.76-1.00. For predicting CMV serostatus, the median bootstrapped AUC was approximately 0.95 using the original framework and over 0.9 using a US-trained random forest.

Single viable CD3+CD4+CD8-CD45RO+ cells were sorted as memory CD4+ T cells on a FACSAria II. To determine CMV serostatus, a Roche Elecsys assay was used that detects serum IgG against CMV pp150, pp28, p38 and p52. Once the samples were thawed, total CD4+ T cells were enriched through positive selection using CD4 magnetic microbeads. Samples originated from another study that specifically interrogated the CD4+ T cell memory repertoire. Peripheral blood mononuclear cells were isolated and cryopreserved according to standard operating procedures, and serum was kept at -80 degrees C. The staining relied on CD3-PerCP (BW264/56), CD4-APC (RPA-T4), CD45RO-PE (UCHT1) and CD8-Pacific Orange (3B5) antibodies, and Sytox blue was used to exclude non-viable cells.

Sequencing input: memory CD4+ T cells from blood. The sequence is built from TRBV7-2 and TRBJ2-3; TRBD2 agrees with 13 junctional bases. The receptor's source is an adult in good health and CMV-seronegative. CDR3 loop: CASSLGLAGGLDTQYF. The DNA is TGTGCCAGCAGCTTAGGACTAGCGGGAGGTTTGGATACGCAGTATTTT.